The entry below describes one T cell receptor (beta chain). The source of the sample is a study of tumor-infiltrating lymphocytes in oesophageal squamous cell carcinoma. TCRdb re-analysed the PCR reads in MiXCR, keeping a single row per CDR3 protein. The table has 15,000 to 20,000 distinct CDR3 sequences, 50% seen once. CDR3 length: 18 residues. Trimming cost V 2 bases and J 1 base; bases outside gene matches: 6. This sequence was found in a male donor with esophageal squamous cell carcinoma. The chain joins TRBV12-3 or TRBV12-4 to TRBJ2-6; 9 bases fit TRBD2. Sequencing used esophageal tumor tissue. Here the CDR3 reads CASSLRTSVVSGANVLTF. CDR3 nucleotide sequence: TGTGCCAGCAGTTTAAGGACTAGCGTTGTTTCTGGGGCCAACGTCCTGACTTTC.